This note documents a single T cell receptor beta chain sequence. 13 Jbeta primers and 60 Vbeta primers were used for the PCR. Clones were read by immunoSEQ multiplex PCR, and TCRdb kept only the in-frame ones, dropping some. The sample includes under 250,000 clones, around 76% of them seen just once. The CDR3 is made up of 14 amino acids. CDR1 and CDR2 (germline): SEHNR, FQNEAQ (reference sequence). Trimming shortened V by 0 bases and J by 6 bases, and 8 bases separated the two germline ends. This record comes from a study of cytomegalovirus exposure and HLA in healthy donors. Sequences were obtained from PBMCs. This chain links TRBV7-9 with TRBJ2-2; possibly TRBD1 for D (5 bases). This TCR derives from a man between 18 and 29 years old in good health and CMV-seronegative. CDR3 sequence reads: CASSLARAAGELFF. The CDR3 coding sequence is TGTGCCAGCAGCTTAGCCAGGGCGGCCGGGGAGCTGTTTTTT.